This paragraph covers one T cell receptor (beta chain) sequence. Only in-frame clones appear in the TCRdb table, and some are missing; sequencing was by immunoSEQ multiplex PCR. Here the sample spans over 200,000 clones, around 90% being singletons. The CDR3 covers 13 residues. Trimming left V 5 bases short and J 4 bases short, with 15 bases between. Germline values: CDR1 SQVTM, CDR2 ANQGSEA. These data belong to a study of blood T cell repertoires in COVID-19. Material: PBMCs or T cells enriched from blood (not recorded which). The sequence came from a man aged 25 to 40 who had been exposed to COVID-19. The chain links TRBV29-1 to TRBJ2-7; D is possibly TRBD2 (5 bases). Here the CDR3 reads CSVYDYTGYEQYF. DNA for the CDR3: TGCAGCGTTTACGACTACACGGGGTACGAGCAGTACTTC.